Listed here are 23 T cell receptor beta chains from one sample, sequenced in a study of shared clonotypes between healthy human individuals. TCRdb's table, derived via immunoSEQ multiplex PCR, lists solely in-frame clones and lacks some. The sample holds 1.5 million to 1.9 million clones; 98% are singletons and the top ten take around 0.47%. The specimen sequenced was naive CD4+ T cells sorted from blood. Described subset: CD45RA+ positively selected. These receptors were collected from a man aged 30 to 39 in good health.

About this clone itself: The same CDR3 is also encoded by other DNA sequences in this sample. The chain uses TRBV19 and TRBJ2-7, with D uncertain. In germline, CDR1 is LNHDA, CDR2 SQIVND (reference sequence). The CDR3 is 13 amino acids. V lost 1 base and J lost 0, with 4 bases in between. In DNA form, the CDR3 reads TGTGCCAGTAGTATAGGCGGCTCCTACGAGCAGTACTTC. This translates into CASSIGGSYEQYF.

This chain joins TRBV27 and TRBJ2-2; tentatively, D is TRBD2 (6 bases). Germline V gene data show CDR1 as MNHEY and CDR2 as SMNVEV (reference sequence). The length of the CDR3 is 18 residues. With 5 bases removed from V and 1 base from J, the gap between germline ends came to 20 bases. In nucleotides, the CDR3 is TGTGCCAGCAGTACAAGAACCGGGACTCCCCTGAACACCGGGGAGCTGTTTTTT. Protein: CASSTRTGTPLNTGELFF.

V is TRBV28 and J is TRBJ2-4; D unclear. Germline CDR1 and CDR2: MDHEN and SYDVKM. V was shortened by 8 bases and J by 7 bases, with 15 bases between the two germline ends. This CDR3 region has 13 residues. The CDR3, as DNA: TGTGCCAGCTCAACGGCAGCAGGTAACATTCAGTACTTC. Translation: CASSTAAGNIQYF.

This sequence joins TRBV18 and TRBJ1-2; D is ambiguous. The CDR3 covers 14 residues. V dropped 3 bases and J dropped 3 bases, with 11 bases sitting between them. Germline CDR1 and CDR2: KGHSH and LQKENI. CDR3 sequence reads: CASSPSGGYYGYTF. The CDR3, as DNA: TGTGCCAGCTCACCCTCGGGCGGCTACTATGGCTACACCTTC.

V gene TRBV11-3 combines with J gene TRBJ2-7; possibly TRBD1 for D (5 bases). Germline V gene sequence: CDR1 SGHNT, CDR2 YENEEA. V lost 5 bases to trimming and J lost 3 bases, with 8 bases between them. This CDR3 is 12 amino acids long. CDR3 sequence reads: CASSPDNYEQYF. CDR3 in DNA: TGTGCCAGCAGCCCGGACAACTACGAGCAGTACTTC.

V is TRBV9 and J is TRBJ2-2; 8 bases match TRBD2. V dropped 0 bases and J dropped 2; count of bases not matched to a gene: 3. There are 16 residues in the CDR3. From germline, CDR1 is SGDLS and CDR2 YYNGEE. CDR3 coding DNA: TGTGCCAGCAGCGTAGAAGGACTAGCTAACACCGGGGAGCTGTTTTTT. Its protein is CASSVEGLANTGELFF.

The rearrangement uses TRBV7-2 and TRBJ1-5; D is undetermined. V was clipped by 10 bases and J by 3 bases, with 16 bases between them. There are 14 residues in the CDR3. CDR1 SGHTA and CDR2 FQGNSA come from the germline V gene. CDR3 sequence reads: CATVGREFNQPQHF. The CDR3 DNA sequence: TGTGCCACCGTAGGGAGGGAGTTCAATCAGCCCCAGCATTTT.

The DNA for the CDR3 is TGTGCCAGCAGCTCGCTTCGGGGGGGCAATCAGCCCCAGCATTTT. Its protein is CASSSLRGGNQPQHF. The chain combines TRBV7-9 with TRBJ1-5, with a possible D match to TRBD1 (5 bases). There are 15 residues in the CDR3. In germline, CDR1 is SEHNR, CDR2 FQNEAQ (reference sequence). V was cut by 4 bases and J by 2 bases, with 12 bases left in between.

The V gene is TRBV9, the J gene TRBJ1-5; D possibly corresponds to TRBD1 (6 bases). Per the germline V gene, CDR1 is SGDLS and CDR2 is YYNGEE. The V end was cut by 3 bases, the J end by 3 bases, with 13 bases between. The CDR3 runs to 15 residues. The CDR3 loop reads CASSATDSFNQPQHF. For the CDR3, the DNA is TGTGCCAGCAGCGCGACGGACAGTTTCAATCAGCCCCAGCATTTT. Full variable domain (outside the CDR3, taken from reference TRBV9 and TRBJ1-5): DSGVTQTPKHLITATGQRVTLRCSPRSGDLSVYWYQQSLDQGLQFLIQYYNGEERAKGNILERFSAQQFPDLHSELNLSSLELGDSALYFCASSATDSFNQPQHFGDGTRLSIL.

The CDR3 protein is CASGVVGANVLTF. The CDR3 nucleotides read TGTGCCAGTGGTGTGGTTGGGGCCAACGTCCTGACTTTC. This chain links TRBV19 with TRBJ2-6; the D is unclear. V was trimmed by 8 bases and J by 3 bases, leaving 8 bases between them. The germline V gene encodes CDR1 LNHDA and CDR2 SQIVND (reference sequence). The CDR3 runs to 13 residues.

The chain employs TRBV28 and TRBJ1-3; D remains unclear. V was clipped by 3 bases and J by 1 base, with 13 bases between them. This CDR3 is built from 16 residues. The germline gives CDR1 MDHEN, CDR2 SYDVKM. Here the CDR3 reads CASSLKGAGSGNTIYF. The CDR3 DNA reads TGTGCCAGCAGTTTGAAAGGAGCCGGGTCTGGAAACACCATATATTTT.

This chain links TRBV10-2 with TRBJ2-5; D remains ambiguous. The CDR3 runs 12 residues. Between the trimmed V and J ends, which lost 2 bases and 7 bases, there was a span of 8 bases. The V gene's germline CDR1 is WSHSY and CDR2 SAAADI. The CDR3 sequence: CASSEAPPTQYF. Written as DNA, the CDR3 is TGCGCCAGCAGTGAGGCCCCGCCGACCCAGTACTTC.

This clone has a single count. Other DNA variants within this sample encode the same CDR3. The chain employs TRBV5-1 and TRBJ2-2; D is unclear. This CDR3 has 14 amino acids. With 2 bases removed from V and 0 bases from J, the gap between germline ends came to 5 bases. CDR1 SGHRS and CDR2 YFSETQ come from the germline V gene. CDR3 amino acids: CASSLEANTGELFF. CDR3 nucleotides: TGCGCCAGCAGCTTAGAAGCGAACACCGGGGAGCTGTTTTTT.

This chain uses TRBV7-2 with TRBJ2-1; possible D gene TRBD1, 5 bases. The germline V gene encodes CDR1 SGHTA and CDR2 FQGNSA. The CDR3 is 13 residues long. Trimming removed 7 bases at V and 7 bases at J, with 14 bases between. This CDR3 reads CASKTGPYNEQFF. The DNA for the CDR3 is TGTGCCAGCAAAACAGGCCCGTATAATGAGCAGTTCTTC.

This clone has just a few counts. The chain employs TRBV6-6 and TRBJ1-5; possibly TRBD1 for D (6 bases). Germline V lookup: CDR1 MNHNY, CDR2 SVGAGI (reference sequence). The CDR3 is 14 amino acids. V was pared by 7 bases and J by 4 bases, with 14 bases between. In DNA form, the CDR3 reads TGTGCCAGCATCGCGACAGGTGGTAATCAGCCCCAGCATTTT. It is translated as CASIATGGNQPQHF.

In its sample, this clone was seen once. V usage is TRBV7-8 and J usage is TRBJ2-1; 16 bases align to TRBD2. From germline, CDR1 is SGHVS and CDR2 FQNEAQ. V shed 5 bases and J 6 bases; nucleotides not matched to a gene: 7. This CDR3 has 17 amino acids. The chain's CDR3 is CASSPPGLAGGPNEQFF. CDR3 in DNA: TGTGCCAGCAGCCCACCGGGACTAGCGGGAGGGCCCAATGAGCAGTTCTTC.

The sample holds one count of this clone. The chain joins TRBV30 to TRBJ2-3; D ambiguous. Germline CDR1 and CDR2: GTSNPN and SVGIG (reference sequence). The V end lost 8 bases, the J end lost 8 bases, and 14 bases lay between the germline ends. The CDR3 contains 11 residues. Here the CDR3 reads CAAKQGITQYF. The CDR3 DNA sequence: TGTGCCGCGAAACAAGGGATTACGCAGTATTTT. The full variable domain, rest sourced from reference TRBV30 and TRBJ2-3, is SQTIHQWPATLVQPVGSPLSLECTVEGTSNPNLYWYRQAAGRGLQLLFYSVGIGQISSEVPQNLSASRPQDRQFILSSKKLLLSDSGFYLCAAKQGITQYFGPGTRLTVL.

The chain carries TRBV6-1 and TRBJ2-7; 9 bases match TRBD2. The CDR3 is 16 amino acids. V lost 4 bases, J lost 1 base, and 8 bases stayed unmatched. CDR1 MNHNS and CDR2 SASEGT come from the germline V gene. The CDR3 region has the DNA TGTGCCAGCAGTGCTACTAGCGGGCGGAGTTCCTACGAGCAGTACTTC. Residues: CASSATSGRSSYEQYF.

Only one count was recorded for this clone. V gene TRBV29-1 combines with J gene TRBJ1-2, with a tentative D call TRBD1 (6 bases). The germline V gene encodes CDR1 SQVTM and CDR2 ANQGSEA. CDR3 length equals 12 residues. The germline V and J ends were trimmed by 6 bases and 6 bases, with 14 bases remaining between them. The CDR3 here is CSVVRGTDGYTF. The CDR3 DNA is TGCAGCGTGGTCAGGGGCACGGATGGCTACACCTTC.

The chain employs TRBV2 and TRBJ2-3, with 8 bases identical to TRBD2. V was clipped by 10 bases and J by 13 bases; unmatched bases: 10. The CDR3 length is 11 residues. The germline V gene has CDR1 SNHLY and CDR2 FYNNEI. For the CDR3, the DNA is TGTGCCACCACCCCGGGACTAGAGGAGTATTTT. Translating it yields CATTPGLEEYF.

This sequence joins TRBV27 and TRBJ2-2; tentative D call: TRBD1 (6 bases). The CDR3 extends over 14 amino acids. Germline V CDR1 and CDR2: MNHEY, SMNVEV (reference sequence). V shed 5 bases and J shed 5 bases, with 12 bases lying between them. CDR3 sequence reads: CASSTQGRTGELFF. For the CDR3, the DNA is TGTGCCAGCAGTACACAGGGTAGGACCGGGGAGCTGTTTTTT.

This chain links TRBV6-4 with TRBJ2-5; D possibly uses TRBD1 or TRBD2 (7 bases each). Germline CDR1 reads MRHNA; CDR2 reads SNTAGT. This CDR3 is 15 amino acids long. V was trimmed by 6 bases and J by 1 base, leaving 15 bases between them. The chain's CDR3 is CASSQGGRPQETQYF. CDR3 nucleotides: TGTGCCAGCAGCCAGGGGGGGCGACCCCAAGAGACCCAGTACTTC.

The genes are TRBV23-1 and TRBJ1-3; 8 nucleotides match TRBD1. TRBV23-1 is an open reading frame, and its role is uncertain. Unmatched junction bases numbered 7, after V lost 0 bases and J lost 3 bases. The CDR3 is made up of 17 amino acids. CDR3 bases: TGCGCCAGCAGTCAATCAGCCAGGGGGCAAATTGGAAACACCATATATTTT. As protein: CASSQSARGQIGNTIYF.